The 23 T cell receptor beta chains below all came from one sample that was sequenced in a study of molecular identifiers for immune sequencing clone quantification. MiXCR, applied by TCRdb to the PCR reads, yields one record per CDR3 protein. The profile shows around 460,000 distinct CDR3 sequences, about a fifth of them singletons. Source material: naive CD8+ T cells from blood, with Jurkat cell RNA spiked in. Subset denoted: FACS-sorted CD8+CD4-CCR7+CD45RA+ naive T cells. The receptors originated from a human donor in good health. Some libraries in this study had Jurkat cell RNA spiked in.

The CDR3 DNA sequence: TGCGCCAGCAGCTATACCCCCCCGTGGGAGGGTACCTACAATGAGCAGTTCTTC. Translation gives CASSYTPPWEGTYNEQFF. The rearrangement links TRBV5-1 to TRBJ2-1; 7 bases are a match to TRBD2. V trimming: 3 bases; J trimming: 2 bases; junction bases outside the gene matches: 14. The germline V gene encodes CDR1 SGHRS and CDR2 YFSETQ. The CDR3 is made up of 18 amino acids.

This clonotype showed up just a few times. V is TRBV7-9 and J is TRBJ2-1, with 8 bases matching TRBD2. The J segment lost 8 bases and the V segment lost 6 bases, leaving 6 bases of the junction unmatched. Germline V lookup: CDR1 SEHNR, CDR2 FQNEAQ (reference sequence). CDR3 length: 13 residues. CDR3 DNA sequence: TGTGCCAGCAGATCAGGACTAGCTGATGAGCAGTTCTTC. Protein sequence: CASRSGLADEQFF.

About this clonotype: A much larger clone lies one base from this, so it may be a read error. The final CDR3 position lacks the conserved phenylalanine or tryptophan, pointing to a likely read error. The chain couples TRBV6-2 or TRBV6-3 to TRBJ2-5, with 9 bases identical to TRBD2. The CDR3 totals 14 residues. V shed 4 bases, J shed 1 base, and the junction held 1 base outside the gene matches. Germline CDR1 MNHEY, CDR2 SVGEGT. The CDR3 region has the DNA TGTGCCAGCAGTTGGACTAGCGCCCAAGAGACCCAGTACCTC. Translation: CASSWTSAQETQYL.

This clonotype came up many times. V is TRBV4-1 and J is TRBJ1-1; D is possibly TRBD1 (5 bases). Germline V CDR1 and CDR2: MGHRA, YSYEKL. CDR3 size: 14 residues. V was shortened by 1 base and J by 8 bases, with 14 bases between the two germline ends. CDR3 DNA sequence: TGCGCCAGCAGCCAAGGTTTGGGAGGACACGAAGCTTTCTTT. It translates to CASSQGLGGHEAFF.

As for this clonotype: This is likely a read error, given that the CDR3 carries no conserved phenylalanine or tryptophan at its end. J is TRBJ2-4 and V is TRBV7-9; 14 nucleotides line up with TRBD2. The CDR3 is 20 amino acids. V trimming: 5 bases; J trimming: 1 base; junction bases outside the gene matches: 13. Germline CDR1 is SEHNR and CDR2 is FQNEAQ (reference sequence). The CDR3 is CASSAQAGTSGRRAKNIQYL. In nucleotides, the CDR3 is TGTGCCAGCAGCGCACAAGCCGGGACTAGCGGGAGAAGGGCCAAAAACATTCAGTACCTC.

This clonotype was counted once. The chain joins TRBV6-4 to TRBJ1-5; D remains unclear. CDR3 size: 15 residues. Looked up from germline, CDR1 is MRHNA and CDR2 is SNTAGT. The germline V and J ends were trimmed by 8 bases and 1 base, with 15 bases remaining between them. The CDR3 protein is CASPRTSSSNQPQHF. CDR3 nucleotides: TGTGCCAGCCCACGGACGTCTAGCAGCAATCAGCCCCAGCATTTT.

The sample holds many counts of this clonotype. The chain is built from TRBV6-5 and TRBJ2-3, with D perhaps TRBD2 (5 bases). The CDR3 sequence is 16 residues long. V was pared by 0 bases and J by 4 bases, with 14 bases between. From germline, CDR1 is MNHEY and CDR2 SVGAGI. The DNA for the CDR3 is TGTGCCAGCAGTTACTCGACGTCTGGAGCGGCAGATACGCAGTATTTT. As protein: CASSYSTSGAADTQYF.

The genes are TRBV19 and TRBJ1-1; D is perhaps TRBD1 (5 bases). CDR1 is LNHDA, CDR2 SQIVND, per germline (reference sequence). V lost 10 bases to trimming and J lost 7 bases, with 13 bases between them. The CDR3 has 11 residues. This CDR3 is CATQVGDEAFF. CDR3 sequence (DNA): TGTGCCACTCAAGTGGGGGATGAAGCTTTCTTT. The full variable domain, in which reference TRBV19 and TRBJ1-1 provide the parts outside the CDR3, is DGGITQSPKYLFRKEGQNVTLSCEQNLNHDAMYWYRQDPGQGLRLIYYSQIVNDFQKGDIAEGYSVSREKKESFPLTVTSAQKNPTAFYLCATQVGDEAFFGQGTRLTVV.

In this sample, this clonotype turned up many times. J is TRBJ2-3 and V is TRBV5-4; TRBD2 aligns across 7 bases. This CDR3 region has 12 residues. The germline V gene has CDR1 SGHNT and CDR2 YYREEE (reference sequence). The V segment lost 4 bases and the J segment 13 bases; nucleotides outside the gene matches: 9. CDR3 nucleotide sequence: TGTGCCAGCAGCGCCACCGGGACTATTAAGTATTTT. Amino acids: CASSATGTIKYF.

The sample holds a few counts of this clonotype. The chain joins TRBV7-6 to TRBJ1-3; TRBD1 is a possible D gene (5 bases). This CDR3 spans 14 amino acids. V was trimmed by 4 bases and J by 4 bases, leaving 11 bases between them. CDR1 is SGHVS and CDR2 is FNYEAQ in the germline V gene. The CDR3 loop is CASSSRGAGNTIYF. Here the CDR3 DNA reads TGTGCCAGCAGCTCGCGGGGCGCCGGAAACACCATATATTTT.

This clonotype was observed many times. DNA of the CDR3: TGTGCCAGCAGCCCCCCCGGGGCCAACGTCCTGACTTTC. It specifies CASSPPGANVLTF. The chain couples TRBV7-9 to TRBJ2-6, with no clear D. The CDR3 is made up of 13 amino acids. V shed 5 bases and J shed 4 bases, with 6 bases lying between them. From germline, CDR1 is SEHNR and CDR2 FQNEAQ (reference sequence).

The sample holds many counts of this clonotype. The chain links TRBV6-1 to TRBJ1-1, with D perhaps matching TRBD1 (6 bases). Trimming removed 6 bases from V and 4 bases from J, with 9 bases in between. There are 12 residues in the CDR3. Germline-derived CDR1 and CDR2 are MNHNS and SASEGT. As DNA, the CDR3 is TGTGCCAGCAGGGACAGCTTCACTGAAGCTTTCTTT. Translating it yields CASRDSFTEAFF.

Points on this clonotype: This may stem from a read error, because a much larger clone lies one nucleotide away. This sequence joins TRBV10-3 and TRBJ1-1; unclear D gene. The CDR3 extends over 12 amino acids. Germline CDR1 is ENHRY and CDR2 is SYGVKD. CDR3 bases: TGTACCATCAGTGTCGCCAACACTGAAGCTTTCTTT. Amino acid sequence: CTISVANTEAFF.

The V call is TRBV7-9, the J call TRBJ1-1; a weak D match, TRBD1 (6 bases). The length of the CDR3 is 14 residues. The germline V and J ends were trimmed by 5 bases and 8 bases, with 18 bases remaining between them. Germline V CDR1 and CDR2: SEHNR, FQNEAQ (reference sequence). The CDR3 bases are TGTGCCAGCAGCCCCCGGACAGTCTTGTTCGAAGCTTTCTTT. Translated, it gives CASSPRTVLFEAFF. The complete variable domain, with remaining parts taken from reference TRBV7-9 and TRBJ1-1, reads DTGVSQNPRHKITKRGQNVTFRCDPISEHNRLYWYRQTLGQGPEFLTYFQNEAQLEKSRLLSDRFSAERPKGSFSTLEIQRTEQGDSAMYLCASSPRTVLFEAFFGQGTRLTVV.

The V and J genes are TRBV12-3 or TRBV12-4 and TRBJ2-3; D may correspond to TRBD1 or TRBD2 (5 bases each). Trimming left V 3 bases short and J 11 bases short, with 18 bases between. The CDR3 sequence is 14 residues long. The chain's CDR3 is CASSFWDQANQQYF. The CDR3 coding sequence is TGTGCCAGCAGTTTTTGGGACCAAGCGAATCAGCAGTATTTT.

This clonotype was seen ten or more times. V is TRBV10-3 and J is TRBJ2-2; 7 bases agree with TRBD1. CDR1 is ENHRY, CDR2 SYGVKD, per germline. This CDR3 has 16 residues. Germline trimming cut 2 bases from V and 6 bases from J; bases unmatched to any gene: 9. CDR3 sequence: CAISEPDRVGAGELFF. DNA for the CDR3: TGTGCCATCAGTGAGCCTGACAGGGTAGGAGCCGGGGAGCTGTTTTTT.

This clonotype was counted ten times or more. The rearrangement joins TRBV5-5 to TRBJ2-3, with D perhaps matching TRBD1 (9 bases). Germline CDR1 reads SGHKS; CDR2 reads YYEKEE (reference sequence). Trimming removed 0 bases from V and 2 bases from J, with 16 bases in between. This CDR3 region has 17 residues. The CDR3 loop reads CASSLGRGDRDTDTQYF. For the CDR3, the DNA is TGTGCCAGCAGCTTGGGGCGGGGGGACAGGGACACAGATACGCAGTATTTT.

This clonotype was observed many times. This chain links TRBV4-1 with TRBJ2-3, with D perhaps TRBD2 (6 bases). The CDR3 has 16 residues. Trimming shortened V by 1 base and J by 2 bases, and 13 bases separated the two germline ends. The V gene's germline CDR1 is MGHRA and CDR2 YSYEKL. The CDR3 DNA reads TGCGCCAGCAGCCAAGGAGGTAGCGGATACACAGATACGCAGTATTTT. Translating it yields CASSQGGSGYTDTQYF.

This chain joins TRBV24-1 and TRBJ2-2; D may be TRBD1 (6 bases). The CDR3 loop spans 15 amino acids. CDR1 is KGHDR and CDR2 is SFDVKD in the germline V gene. V was trimmed by 2 bases and J by 3 bases, leaving 9 bases between them. The CDR3 sequence is CATSDSTGDTGELFF. The CDR3 DNA sequence: TGTGCCACCAGTGATTCGACAGGCGACACCGGGGAGCTGTTTTTT.

This chain joins TRBV13 and TRBJ2-1; D remains unclear. This CDR3 is built from 14 residues. V lost 0 bases and J lost 7, with 10 bases in between. Germline CDR1 PRHDT, CDR2 FYEKMQ (reference sequence). CDR3 sequence reads: CASSLGVRLNEQFF. DNA for the CDR3: TGTGCCAGCAGCTTAGGCGTACGCCTAAATGAGCAGTTCTTC.

The rearrangement uses TRBV29-1 and TRBJ2-1, with D possibly TRBD1 on 6 matching bases. The length of the CDR3 is 13 residues. Germline values: CDR1 SQVTM, CDR2 ANQGSEA. Deletions cut 7 bases from V and 2 bases from J, with 12 bases between. The CDR3 bases are TGCAGCGCCGTACAGGGTACCTACAATGAGCAGTTCTTC. It yields the protein CSAVQGTYNEQFF.

This clonotype appeared a few times. This rearrangement joins TRBV4-3 to TRBJ1-4, with unresolved D. CDR1 is LGHNA and CDR2 is YSLEER in the germline V gene. The CDR3 totals 18 residues. V was cut by 0 bases and J by 0 bases, with 14 bases left in between. The CDR3 DNA reads as TGCGCCAGCAGCCAAGATTGGGTGGCCCTTGCAACTAATGAAAAACTGTTTTTT. Translation: CASSQDWVALATNEKLFF.

This clonotype was recorded many times. The V gene is TRBV20-1, the J gene TRBJ2-7, with a tentative D call TRBD2 (7 bases). Germline V gene sequence: CDR1 DFQATT, CDR2 SNEGSKA (reference sequence). V was pared by 3 bases and J by 7 bases, with 22 bases between. The CDR3 loop spans 15 amino acids. CDR3 amino acids: CSASPREGGISEQYF. DNA of the CDR3: TGCAGTGCTAGTCCCAGGGAGGGGGGGATTTCGGAGCAGTACTTC.